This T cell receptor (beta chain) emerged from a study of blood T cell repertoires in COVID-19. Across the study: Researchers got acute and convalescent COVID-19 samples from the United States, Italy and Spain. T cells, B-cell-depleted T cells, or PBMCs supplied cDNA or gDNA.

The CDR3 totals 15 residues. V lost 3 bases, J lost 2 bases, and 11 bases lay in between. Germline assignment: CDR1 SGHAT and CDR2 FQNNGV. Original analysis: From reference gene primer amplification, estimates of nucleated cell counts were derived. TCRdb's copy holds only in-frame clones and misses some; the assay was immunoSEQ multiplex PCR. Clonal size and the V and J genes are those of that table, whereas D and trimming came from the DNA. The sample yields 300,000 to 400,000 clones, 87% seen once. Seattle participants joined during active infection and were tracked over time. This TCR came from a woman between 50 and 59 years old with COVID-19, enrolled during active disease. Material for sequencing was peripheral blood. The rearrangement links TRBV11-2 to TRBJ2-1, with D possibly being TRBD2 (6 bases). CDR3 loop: CASSFSGSTYNEQFF. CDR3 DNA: TGTGCCAGCAGCTTTAGCGGATCAACCTACAATGAGCAGTTCTTC.